This paragraph reports one T cell receptor beta chain. Its recognized antigen is unknown. Per-base qualities were not stored, and no clone one base away is much larger. This sample was taken from a study of identical twins (dated by TCRdb to 2016 to 2018). With respect to the entire study: To test whether fetal clonotypes persist, the study used deep sequencing on TCR alpha and beta repertoires from monozygotic twins, unrelated adults of various ages, and cord blood. To rule out contamination, replicate twin experiments were performed at different times with different library preparation protocols. Broad study findings and their caveats: Fewer insertions were carried by abundant cord blood beta clonotypes; a weaker similar trend was observed in young adult naive repertoires, while no such trend was observed in memory repertoires. Because the same donors could not be followed over many years, conclusions were based on cross-sectional statistical analysis. Compared with coincidental sharing between unrelated individuals, an excess of low generation-probability sequences was observed among out-of-frame TCR alpha sequences shared between twins. Invariant T cells such as MAIT and iNKT could partly confound zero-insertion analyses, although diverse VJ usage argued against such confounding for most clonotypes. Excess twin sharing in beta out-of-frame sequences was weaker because fewer shared sequences lowered the signal-to-noise ratio. Recombination models systematically underestimated out-of-frame TCR alpha sharing in monozygotic twins but agreed with sharing between unrelated individuals.

Only healthy Caucasian donors were included. The twin cohort consisted of three pairs of female monozygotic twins, all aged roughly 18 to 29 years. Positive isolation kits from Invitrogen were used to isolate the CD4+ and CD8+ T cell populations. V is trimmed back by 3 bases and J by 5 bases, and the junction contains 8 bases that no gene match accounts for. CDR1 LGHDT and CDR2 YNNKEL are derived from the germline V gene (reference sequence). Including the terminal cysteine and phenylalanine, the CDR3 comprises 15 residues. Left in the record is the CDR3 DNA by itself, 45 bases read in frame from the first base. The library relied on 5' RACE. Sequencing was carried out with an Illumina HiSeq 2000. A universal primer binding site was introduced by template switching, and a unique molecular identifier was present in the final cDNA, enabling accurate counting of TCR cDNA molecules. First-strand cDNA for TCR alpha and beta chains was synthesized from specific primers in the conserved constant-segment region. To control for contamination, every cDNA library was double barcoded, receiving both a SMART-Mk sample barcode and Illumina barcodes. TruSeq adapter sequences, together with Illumina sample barcodes, were added in two successive PCR steps. Sequencing of the TCR alpha and beta cDNA libraries was done on the Illumina HiSeq platform using custom primers. The study's processing was this. Raw reads were processed with MiGEC to extract unique molecular identifiers, and MiXCR was used to determine CDR3 positions. Recombination models were inferred per individual with the repgenHMM and IGoR tools using an EM algorithm. Shared clonotype analysis was performed with the tcR package in R, normalizing sharing by the product of cloneset sizes. To study raw recombination free of thymic and clonal selection effects, out-of-frame nonproductive sequences were analyzed. In TCRdb, the public reads were trimmed at Q25 with fastp and aligned with MiXCR, with productive beta chains retained. Each CDR3 protein appears once, grouped with its most common genes and DNA. V and J calls and clone size were set by TCRdb, not the authors. The sample table shows some 300,000 distinct CDR3 sequences, and 9% to 15% are seen once. Roughly 7.8% of the sample is in the top ten clones.

The sample also formed part of further work on yellow fever vaccine responses in identical twins. Drawing on the second study: The T cell response to vaccination in identical twins was reported by the authors to appear partly convergent and partly personalized. In identical twins, the study followed T cell clones that responded to the vaccine with precision.

The TCR was taken from a woman younger than 35 in good health. The V and J segments used are TRBV3-1 and TRBJ1-1; the central 8 bases match TRBD1. The specimen sequenced was CD8+ T cells sorted from blood. For the CDR3, the sequence is CASSHWTGLGTEAFF. The DNA sequence is TGTGCCAGCAGCCATTGGACAGGGTTGGGGACTGAAGCTTTCTTT.